These 30 T cell receptor beta chains came from one sample sequenced in a study of blood T cell repertoires in COVID-19. TCRdb's table, derived via immunoSEQ multiplex PCR, lists solely in-frame clones and lacks some. The data contain over 50,000 clones, 80% to 90% of them singletons. The sample consisted of PBMCs or T cells enriched from blood (not recorded which). The source is a woman in her 40s with acute COVID-19.

This chain links TRBV7-6 with TRBJ2-2, with D unclear. This CDR3 is 15 amino acids long. Germline V gene lookup returns CDR1 SGHVS and CDR2 FNYEAQ. V was cut by 1 base and J by 1 base, with 7 bases left in between. CDR3 amino acids: CASSLGVKNTGELFF. CDR3 nucleotides: TGTGCCAGCAGCTTAGGAGTGAAGAACACCGGGGAGCTGTTTTTT.

The chain carries TRBV7-9 and TRBJ2-7; 7 bases are a match to TRBD1. Unmatched junction bases numbered 1, after V lost 4 bases and J lost 1 base. This CDR3 comprises 13 residues. Germline V gene lookup returns CDR1 SEHNR and CDR2 FQNEAQ (reference sequence). The CDR3 region has the DNA TGTGCCAGCAGCTCCAGGGGGTCCTACGAGCAGTACTTC. As protein: CASSSRGSYEQYF.

This clone was observed once. The V gene is TRBV19, the J gene TRBJ2-2, with TRBD1 matching 7 bases. The CDR3 is made up of 16 amino acids. The V segment lost 6 bases and the J segment 2 bases; nucleotides outside the gene matches: 9. Per germline, CDR1 LNHDA and CDR2 SQIVND (reference sequence). The DNA for the CDR3 is TGTGCCAGTAGGAAAAGACAGGGCCCTAACACCGGGGAGCTGTTTTTT. Translating gives CASRKRQGPNTGELFF.

With regard to this clone: The same CDR3 also results from other DNA sequences found in this sample. V gene TRBV24-1 combines with J gene TRBJ1-4; 7 nucleotides line up with TRBD1. The J segment lost 5 bases and the V segment lost 4 bases, leaving 6 bases of the junction unmatched. The CDR3 has 15 residues. Germline values: CDR1 KGHDR, CDR2 SFDVKD. The CDR3 nucleotides are TGTGCCACCAGTGAGTCCACAGGGGCCAATGAAAAACTGTTTTTT. The encoded protein is CATSESTGANEKLFF.

The chain combines TRBV19 with TRBJ1-1; D is undetermined. CDR3 length: 14 amino acids. Trimming took 5 bases from V and 3 from J, leaving 13 bases between them. CDR1 is LNHDA, CDR2 SQIVND, per germline (reference sequence). The CDR3 region is CASSPLGEHTEAFF. DNA of the CDR3: TGTGCCAGTAGTCCCCTCGGGGAGCACACTGAAGCTTTCTTT.

The V call is TRBV6-4, the J call TRBJ1-6; D is perhaps TRBD1 (6 bases). CDR1 MRHNA and CDR2 SNTAGT come from the germline V gene. The CDR3 runs 13 residues. V was pared by 6 bases and J by 8 bases, with 11 bases between. CDR3: CASRSAGDSPLHF. The CDR3 DNA follows: TGTGCCAGCAGGTCGGCAGGGGATTCACCCCTCCACTTT.

V and J are TRBV19 and TRBJ2-5, with TRBD1 identical over 7 bases. After removal of 7 bases from V and 2 bases from J, the junction contained 10 bases not matched to a gene. The CDR3 extends over 15 amino acids. Germline V gene data show CDR1 as LNHDA and CDR2 as SQIVND (reference sequence). This CDR3 reads CASTSAPGQQETQYF. The CDR3 DNA sequence: TGTGCCAGTACCAGCGCCCCGGGACAGCAAGAGACCCAGTACTTC.

The rearrangement joins TRBV28 to TRBJ2-7; 9 nucleotides agree with TRBD2. Germline-derived CDR1 and CDR2 are MDHEN and SYDVKM. This CDR3 has 15 residues. J lost 0 bases, V lost 6 bases, and 6 bases had no gene match. The CDR3 loop is CASRSLAGTSYEQYF. The CDR3 DNA sequence: TGTGCCAGCAGATCCCTAGCGGGGACCTCCTACGAGCAGTACTTC.

J is TRBJ1-2 and V is TRBV6-1; TRBD1 matches at 7 bases. V shed 1 base and J 7 bases; nucleotides not matched to a gene: 12. This CDR3 contains 16 residues. Germline values: CDR1 MNHNS, CDR2 SASEGT. The CDR3 nucleotides are TGTGCCAGCAGTGAAGAGCCGACAGGGTTTGGCGGTGGCTACACCTTC. Protein sequence: CASSEEPTGFGGGYTF.

The chain employs TRBV2 and TRBJ1-1; a possible D gene is TRBD1 (5 bases). This CDR3 contains 14 residues. CDR1 and CDR2 from the germline V gene are SNHLY and FYNNEI. Trimming removed 6 bases from V and 3 bases from J, with 14 bases in between. CDR3 sequence reads: CASSGGVKDTEAFF. The DNA of the CDR3 is TGTGCCAGCAGCGGGGGGGTCAAGGACACTGAAGCTTTCTTT.

This clone turned up a few times. The chain carries TRBV4-1 and TRBJ2-7; the D gene is possibly TRBD1 (5 bases). Trimming left V 4 bases short and J 2 bases short, with 18 bases between. The CDR3 sequence is 16 residues long. Germline V lookup: CDR1 MGHRA, CDR2 YSYEKL. The CDR3 DNA follows: TGCGCCAGCAGCCGAAGCATGACAGACTTACCCTACGAGCAGTACTTC. It codes for CASSRSMTDLPYEQYF.

The V gene is TRBV6-5, the J gene TRBJ1-2; no firm D call. Germline lookup yields CDR1 MNHEY and CDR2 SVGAGI. The V end was cut by 4 bases, the J end by 5 bases, with 11 bases between. The CDR3 totals 13 residues. This CDR3 reads CASSSGVLYGYTF. CDR3 DNA sequence: TGTGCCAGCAGTTCCGGGGTCTTGTATGGCTACACCTTC.

The rearrangement joins TRBV19 to TRBJ1-2; D is possibly TRBD1 (6 bases). CDR3 length: 16 amino acids. Germline V gene lookup returns CDR1 LNHDA and CDR2 SQIVND (reference sequence). Trimming took 3 bases from V and 6 from J, leaving 20 bases between them. The CDR3 nucleotides read TGTGCCAGTAGTATTACAGGGACCAAAGGTCCTAATGGCTACACCTTC. It codes for CASSITGTKGPNGYTF.

The chain uses TRBV25-1 and TRBJ1-1; D is unclear. Germline V gene lookup returns CDR1 MGHDK and CDR2 SYGVNS. The CDR3 covers 15 residues. The germline V and J ends were trimmed by 3 bases and 0 bases, with 11 bases remaining between them. CDR3 region: CASSDYGLMNTEAFF. CDR3 nucleotides: TGTGCCAGCAGTGACTACGGACTGATGAACACTGAAGCTTTCTTT. The variable domain in full, with the rest retrieved from reference TRBV25-1 and TRBJ1-1, is EADIYQTPRYLVIGTGKKITLECSQTMGHDKMYWYQQDPGMELHLIHYSYGVNSTEKGDLSSESTVSRIRTEHFPLTLESARPSHTSQYLCASSDYGLMNTEAFFGQGTRLTVV.

This clone was seen once. The J gene is TRBJ2-1, the V gene TRBV9; D is undetermined. Germline values: CDR1 SGDLS, CDR2 YYNGEE. This CDR3 contains 12 residues. Trimming took 2 bases from V and 5 from J, leaving 5 bases between them. The CDR3 protein is CASSVPNNEQFF. CDR3 sequence (DNA): TGTGCCAGCAGCGTTCCCAACAATGAGCAGTTCTTC. Variable domain in full (rest from reference TRBV9 and TRBJ2-1): DSGVTQTPKHLITATGQRVTLRCSPRSGDLSVYWYQQSLDQGLQFLIQYYNGEERAKGNILERFSAQQFPDLHSELNLSSLELGDSALYFCASSVPNNEQFFGPGTRLTVL.

This clone was counted only a few times. The chain recombines TRBV19 with TRBJ2-3; 11 bases map to TRBD2. The trim removed 5 bases at V and 4 bases at J, leaving 8 bases unmatched. This CDR3 region has 16 residues. Germline lookup yields CDR1 LNHDA and CDR2 SQIVND (reference sequence). For the CDR3, the DNA is TGTGCCAGTAGTGTTTTACTAGCGGGAGTGGCAGATACGCAGTATTTT. Encoded protein: CASSVLLAGVADTQYF.

This chain links TRBV19 with TRBJ2-5; a weak D match, TRBD2 (5 bases). V lost 4 bases and J 2 bases, leaving 8 bases between the germline ends. The CDR3 sequence is 13 residues long. Germline CDR1 and CDR2: LNHDA and SQIVND (reference sequence). CDR3 sequence reads: CASSSGQQETQYF. In DNA, the CDR3 is TGTGCCAGTAGTAGCGGGCAACAAGAGACCCAGTACTTC.

The chain is built from TRBV12-3 or TRBV12-4 and TRBJ2-7; TRBD2 is a possible D gene (6 bases). V shed 5 bases and J shed 6 bases, with 11 bases lying between them. This CDR3 region has 12 residues. The CDR3 sequence is CASSRTRGEQYF. The CDR3 bases are TGTGCCAGCAGTCGTACGCGGGGCGAGCAGTACTTC.

The J gene is TRBJ1-2, the V gene TRBV19, with 7 bases matching TRBD1. The CDR3 is 13 residues long. The V gene end was trimmed by 1 base and the J gene end by 7 bases; junction bases not matched to a gene: 3. In germline, CDR1 is LNHDA, CDR2 SQIVND (reference sequence). Here the CDR3 DNA reads TGTGCCAGTAGTATAGGACAGGGAGGTGGCTACACCTTC. Its protein is CASSIGQGGGYTF.

The chain uses TRBV2 and TRBJ1-1; no reliable D call. The length of the CDR3 is 12 residues. V shed 7 bases and J shed 8 bases, with 14 bases lying between them. Germline V gives CDR1 SNHLY, CDR2 FYNNEI. The chain's CDR3 is CASMVEGREAFF. The CDR3 bases are TGTGCCAGCATGGTGGAGGGCCGAGAAGCTTTCTTT.

The chain couples TRBV18 to TRBJ2-2; 7 bases map to TRBD1. Trimming took 1 base from V and 0 from J; bases not matched to a gene: 5. Germline V CDR1 and CDR2: KGHSH, LQKENI. The CDR3 runs 17 residues. The CDR3 reads CASSPLGTGANTGELFF. As DNA, the CDR3 is TGTGCCAGCTCACCACTTGGTACAGGGGCGAACACCGGGGAGCTGTTTTTT.

The V and J genes are TRBV10-2 and TRBJ1-5; TRBD1 matches 7 bases. Trimming took 1 base from V and 3 from J; bases not matched to a gene: 3. This CDR3 has 15 residues. The germline gives CDR1 WSHSY, CDR2 SAAADI. This CDR3 is CASSEYRGNNQPQHF. The CDR3 region has the DNA TGCGCCAGCAGTGAGTACAGGGGCAACAATCAGCCCCAGCATTTT.

The chain uses TRBV2 and TRBJ1-5; 8 positions agree with TRBD1. Germline-derived CDR1 and CDR2 are SNHLY and FYNNEI. V trimming: 5 bases; J trimming: 7 bases; junction bases outside the gene matches: 7. This CDR3 spans 14 amino acids. The CDR3 sequence: CASSLGQGRQPQHF. CDR3 in DNA: TGTGCCAGCAGTCTCGGACAGGGCCGGCAGCCCCAGCATTTT. Looking up the rest from reference TRBV2 and TRBJ1-5 gives the full variable domain: EPEVTQTPSHQVTQMGQEVILRCVPISNHLYFYWYRQILGQKVEFLVSFYNNEISEKSEIFDDQFSVERPDGSNFTLKIRSTKLEDSAMYFCASSLGQGRQPQHFGDGTRLSIL.

The chain recombines TRBV14 with TRBJ1-3; maybe TRBD1 (6 bases). The CDR3 consists of 14 residues. In germline, CDR1 is SGHDN, CDR2 FVKESK. V was cut by 0 bases and J by 11 bases, with 14 bases left in between. CDR3 sequence reads: CASSQERTAGPIYF. In DNA, the CDR3 is TGTGCCAGCAGCCAAGAGAGGACAGCCGGGCCCATATATTTT.

This clone showed up just once. V gene TRBV4-2 combines with J gene TRBJ2-7; 12 positions agree with TRBD2. CDR3 length equals 15 residues. J gave up 6 bases and V 4 bases, and 7 bases lay outside the gene matches. CDR1 is LGHNA and CDR2 is YNFKEQ in the germline V gene. The CDR3 DNA reads TGTGCCAGCAGCCCAACCACGACTAGCGGGGGCGAGCAGTACTTC. It yields the protein CASSPTTTSGGEQYF.

The chain employs TRBV13 and TRBJ2-7, with D possibly being TRBD2 (6 bases). The germline V gene has CDR1 PRHDT and CDR2 FYEKMQ (reference sequence). V was clipped by 2 bases and J by 3 bases, with 14 bases between them. This CDR3 has 15 residues. CDR3 protein: CASSLNAGKGYEQYF. For the CDR3, the DNA is TGTGCCAGCAGCTTAAACGCGGGGAAGGGCTACGAGCAGTACTTC. Drawing the rest from reference TRBV13 and TRBJ2-7, the complete variable domain is AAGVIQSPRHLIKEKRETATLKCYPIPRHDTVYWYQQGPGQDPQFLISFYEKMQSDKGSIPDRFSAQQFSDYHSELNMSSLELGDSALYFCASSLNAGKGYEQYFGPGTRLTVT.

This chain uses TRBV7-2 with TRBJ2-1, with TRBD1 as a possible D gene (5 bases). CDR1 is SGHTA, CDR2 FQGNSA, per germline. The CDR3 is made up of 14 amino acids. The germline V and J ends were trimmed by 5 bases and 4 bases, with 12 bases remaining between them. CDR3: CASSPRPGYNEQFF. In DNA form, the CDR3 reads TGTGCCAGCAGCCCACGTCCAGGGTACAATGAGCAGTTCTTC.

In DNA, the CDR3 is TGTGCCAGCTTGGAGACTAGCGGGAGACCCGAGCAGTACTTC. Its translation is CASLETSGRPEQYF. The chain uses TRBV2 and TRBJ2-7; 12 bases line up with TRBD2. This CDR3 has 14 residues. Germline lookup yields CDR1 SNHLY and CDR2 FYNNEI. V trimming: 8 bases; J trimming: 6 bases; junction bases outside the gene matches: 8.

The genes are TRBV13 and TRBJ2-5; D is possibly TRBD1 (5 bases). The CDR3 extends over 16 amino acids. Germline loops: CDR1 PRHDT, CDR2 FYEKMQ (reference sequence). Trimming pared 5 bases from V and 4 bases from J, leaving 20 bases between. Written as DNA, the CDR3 is TGTGCCAGCAGCCCAAACCCCCAGGGCATCCTAGAGACCCAGTACTTC. Encoded protein: CASSPNPQGILETQYF.

The J gene is TRBJ1-1, the V gene TRBV19; D is possibly TRBD1 (6 bases). The CDR3 covers 11 residues. The germline CDR1 and CDR2 sequences are LNHDA and SQIVND (reference sequence). The V and J ends lost 10 bases and 6 bases respectively, with 12 bases between them. The CDR3 DNA reads TGTGCCACCGCAGGGGTAGCTGAAGCTTTCTTT. Residues: CATAGVAEAFF.